This T cell receptor beta chain originates from a study of cytomegalovirus exposure and HLA in healthy donors. From germline, CDR1 is SGHRS and CDR2 YFSETQ. Germline trimming cut 0 bases from V and 5 bases from J; bases unmatched to any gene: 5. This CDR3 spans 15 amino acids. This clone occurred a few times. This PCR relied on a set of 60 Vbeta primers and 13 Jbeta primers. The method was immunoSEQ multiplex PCR; TCRdb's version includes in-frame clones alone and lacks a portion of them. The sample carries 100,000 to 150,000 clones, about 9.1% recorded once. Sequences were obtained from PBMCs. This chain links TRBV5-1 with TRBJ2-1; TRBD2 aligns across 7 bases. This clonotype was sampled from a woman aged 40 to 50 in good health and CMV-seropositive. The CDR3 spells CASSLVLGGDNEQFF. CDR3 bases: TGCGCCAGCAGCTTGGTTTTGGGGGGGGACAATGAGCAGTTCTTC.